Included here is one T cell receptor beta chain sequence, with context. The data belong to a study of blood T cell repertoires in COVID-19. About the research overall: Samples taken during acute and convalescent COVID-19 were collected in the United States, Italy and Spain. PBMCs, B-cell-depleted T cells, or T cells were the source of the cDNA or gDNA that made up the material.

Per the study methods: Reference gene primer amplification in the assay estimated nucleated cell counts. TCRdb's table, derived via immunoSEQ multiplex PCR, lists solely in-frame clones and lacks some. The D gene and trimming were derived from the DNA, and the V and J assignments and clone size from that table. The data show tens of thousands of clones, over 75% seen once. The J segment lost 4 bases and the V segment lost 1 base, leaving 4 bases of the junction unmatched. From germline, CDR1 is SGHTA and CDR2 FQGNSA. This CDR3 comprises 16 residues. What was sequenced was peripheral blood. This receptor was identified in a man aged 50 to 60 with active COVID-19. This chain uses TRBV7-2 with TRBJ2-7; 13 bases line up with TRBD2. Here the CDR3 DNA reads TGTGCCAGCAGCTTAGTTCAGGGACTAGCGGGGTACGAGCAGTACTTC. It encodes CASSLVQGLAGYEQYF.